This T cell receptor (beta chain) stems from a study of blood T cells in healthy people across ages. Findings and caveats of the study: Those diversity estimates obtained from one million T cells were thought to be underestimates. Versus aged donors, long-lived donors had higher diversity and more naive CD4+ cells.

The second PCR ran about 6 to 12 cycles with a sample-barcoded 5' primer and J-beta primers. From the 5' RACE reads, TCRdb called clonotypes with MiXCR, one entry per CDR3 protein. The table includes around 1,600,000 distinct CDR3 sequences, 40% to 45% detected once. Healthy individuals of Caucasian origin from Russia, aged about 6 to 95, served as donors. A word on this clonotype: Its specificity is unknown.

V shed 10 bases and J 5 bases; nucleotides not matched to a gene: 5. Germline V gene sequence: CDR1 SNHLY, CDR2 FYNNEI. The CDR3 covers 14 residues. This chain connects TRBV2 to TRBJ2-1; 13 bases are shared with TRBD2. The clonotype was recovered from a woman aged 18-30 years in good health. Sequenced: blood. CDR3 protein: CAIPTSGRDNEQFF. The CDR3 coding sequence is TGTGCCATCCCCACTAGCGGGAGGGACAATGAGCAGTTCTTC.